This T cell receptor beta chain was captured by sequencing in a study of OX40 agonist ivuxolimab in advanced cancers. Broadly, across the study: Ivuxolimab was an agonistic, fully human IgG2 monoclonal antibody directed against OX40 (CD134), a costimulatory receptor. A male proportion of roughly 85% and a mean age of approximately 58 years, ranging from roughly 23 to 90, were recorded for the dose-escalation cohort. Intravenous ivuxolimab was administered to patients every 2 weeks at six dose levels: 0.01, 0.1, 0.3, 1.5, 3 and 10 mg/kg. Of the 50 or so patients in dose escalation, about 20 had hepatocellular carcinoma, some 15 had melanoma, 9 had renal cell carcinoma and 9 had head and neck cancer. Prior anti-PD-1, anti-PD-L1 or anti-CTLA-4 therapy was permitted, and about 40% of dose-escalation patients had received checkpoint inhibitors. The paper covers the monotherapy dose-escalation part of the phase I ivuxolimab trial, which included N = 52 patients. The point of sequencing TCRbeta in the periphery was to test whether ivuxolimab changed TCR sequence diversity and drove clonal T-cell expansion. Three dose-escalation patients achieved partial responses, one with hepatocellular carcinoma and two with cutaneous melanoma.

The CDR3, from cysteine to phenylalanine, totals 14 residues. Just CDR3 DNA is preserved here, 42 bases in frame from base 1. CDR1 is given as LNHNV and CDR2 as YYDKDF, both from the germline V gene (reference sequence). The V and J ends are trimmed by 4 bases and 0 bases, leaving 7 bases between them. What the research found in general, with its limitations: The antigen specificity of the peripheral T cells that underwent clonal expansion was not determined. After ivuxolimab, CD8+ T cells had more expanded clones than CD4+ T cells on average. Low levels of normalized T-cell clonal expansion were also shown by some nonresponding patients. At doses of 0.1 to 3.0 mg/kg, clonal expansion of both CD4+ and CD8+ blood T cells was observed from baseline to week 6. In partial responders in the 0.1-3.0 mg/kg groups, normalized peripheral clonal expansion was found to be among the lowest, especially among CD8+ T cells.

Genomic DNA was extracted from sorted cells for sequencing of the TCRbeta CDR3 region. The immunoSEQ Assay was used for sequencing of TCRbeta CDR3 regions. In its TCRdb copy, this immuneACCESS table keeps in-frame sequences only and misses some clones. Where compared with another copy, unresolved V genes explain less than half of these, and the others have no known cause. Recorded for this sample are over 80,000 clones; approximately 82% of them occurred a single time. The top ten hold approximately 0.79% of the sample. The trial excluded patients who had a history of autoimmune disease or who were on systemic immunosuppression. Peripheral blood for TCR sequencing was drawn from every dose cohort at baseline, at cycle 4 day 1 and at cycle 7 day 1. Samples were obtained from an open-label, multicenter, first-in-human phase I dose-escalation trial of ivuxolimab. Adults with locally advanced or metastatic head and neck squamous cell, hepatocellular, melanoma or renal cell carcinoma were enrolled in the trial. Before TCR sequencing, CD4+ T cells and CD8+ T cells were sorted from peripheral blood as separate populations.

As to this clone: No antigen is known for it. Base qualities are not at hand, and no much larger clone is one base apart.

The sequence came from an adult with an advanced solid tumor such as melanoma, head and neck, liver or kidney cancer. The chain joins TRBV15 to TRBJ1-3, with the D gene uncertain. Sequencing was performed on CD4+ or CD8+ T cells sorted from blood, taken in a trial of the OX40 agonist ivuxolimab. DNA sequence: TGTGCCACCAGCAAGCCCAGCTCTGGAAACACCATATATTTT. It specifies CATSKPSSGNTIYF.